This is a list of T cell receptor beta chains from one sample in a study of immune evolution from preneoplasia to lung adenocarcinoma. Sequencing used immunoSEQ multiplex PCR; TCRdb keeps in-frame clones, though not all of them. Of 35,000 or so clones in the sample, under 85% were seen once. Sequences were obtained from FFPE invasive lung adenocarcinoma tissue. The receptors originated from a person between 60 and 70 years old with lung adenocarcinoma. The CDR3 runs from the conserved cysteine through the conserved F or W. Fields, in order: clone size, D gene, J gene, V gene, CDR3 DNA, CDR3 protein. A D gene is named only where the DNA matches it firmly. Clone size is given for some rows only: seen once, a few or many times, or a class if the clone is expanded.

clone size: NA
D gene: NA
J gene: TRBJ2-5
V gene: TRBV6-6
CDR3 DNA: TGTGCCAGCAGTTATCCCGGGGGGCTAGAGACCCAGTACTTC
CDR3 protein: CASSYPGGLETQYF

clone size: NA
D gene: TRBD1
J gene: TRBJ1-2
V gene: TRBV5-4
CDR3 DNA: TGTGCCAGCAGCTACGACAGGGGGCAGGACTATGGCTACACCTTC
CDR3 protein: CASSYDRGQDYGYTF

clone size: once
D gene: TRBD1
J gene: TRBJ1-2
V gene: TRBV14
CDR3 DNA: TGTGCCAGCAGCCAGATCGGGGGAAAGGGGGCGCTTGGCTACACCTTC
CDR3 protein: CASSQIGGKGALGYTF

clone size: NA
D gene: NA
J gene: TRBJ2-7
V gene: TRBV7-8
CDR3 DNA: TGTGCCAGTAGCTTATCCTACCTCTCCTACGAGCAGTACTTC
CDR3 protein: CASSLSYLSYEQYF

clone size: NA
D gene: TRBD2
J gene: TRBJ2-2
V gene: TRBV29-1
CDR3 DNA: TGCAGCGCTCTTAGCGGGAGGGCCGGGGAGCTGTTTTTT
CDR3 protein: CSALSGRAGELFF

clone size: NA
D gene: NA
J gene: TRBJ2-7
V gene: TRBV6-5
CDR3 DNA: TGTGCCAGCATCAAGCACTCTAGCTCCTACGAGCAGTACTTC
CDR3 protein: CASIKHSSSYEQYF

clone size: NA
D gene: TRBD2
J gene: TRBJ2-7
V gene: TRBV5-1
CDR3 DNA: TGCGCCAGCAGCTTGGGGGACTACCCCTCTGAGCAGTACTTC
CDR3 protein: CASSLGDYPSEQYF

clone size: NA
D gene: NA
J gene: TRBJ2-3
V gene: TRBV5-4
CDR3 DNA: TGTGCCAGCAGCACGAGCACAGATACGCAGTATTTT
CDR3 protein: CASSTSTDTQYF

clone size: NA
D gene: TRBD2
J gene: TRBJ2-1
V gene: TRBV9
CDR3 DNA: TGTGCCAGCAGCGCAAGCGGGAGTGGCAACAATGAGCAGTTCTTC
CDR3 protein: CASSASGSGNNEQFF

clone size: NA
D gene: NA
J gene: TRBJ2-7
V gene: TRBV18
CDR3 DNA: TGTGCCAGCTCACCCCCTTCGGGAAAGGCCCGAGAGCAGTACTTC
CDR3 protein: CASSPPSGKAREQYF

clone size: NA
D gene: NA
J gene: TRBJ2-3
V gene: TRBV2
CDR3 DNA: TGTGCCAGCAGAGCCGGGACCCCGTTCGATACGCAGTATTTT
CDR3 protein: CASRAGTPFDTQYF

clone size: NA
D gene: TRBD1
J gene: TRBJ1-1
V gene: TRBV29-1
CDR3 DNA: TGCAGCGTTGAAGATCCTCGGACAGGGACGAGGGGGACTGAAGCTTTCTTT
CDR3 protein: CSVEDPRTGTRGTEAFF

clone size: NA
D gene: TRBD2
J gene: TRBJ2-7
V gene: TRBV10-2
CDR3 DNA: TGCGCCAGCTCTCGCGGGAGGGAATACGAGCAGTACTTC
CDR3 protein: CASSRGREYEQYF

clone size: NA
D gene: NA
J gene: TRBJ1-5
V gene: TRBV2
CDR3 DNA: TGTGCCAGCAGTGAATTTTCGGGGGGGTATCAGCCCCAGCATTTT
CDR3 protein: CASSEFSGGYQPQHF

clone size: NA
D gene: NA
J gene: TRBJ2-5
V gene: TRBV6-8
CDR3 DNA: TGTGCCAGCAGTTACGCCGATAGGGCCCTCCAAGAGACCCAGTACTTC
CDR3 protein: CASSYADRALQETQYF

clone size: few
D gene: TRBD1
J gene: TRBJ1-2
V gene: TRBV11-2
CDR3 DNA: TGTGCCAGCAGCTCCGGACAGGGGACTGGCTACACCTTC
CDR3 protein: CASSSGQGTGYTF

clone size: NA
D gene: NA
J gene: TRBJ2-3
V gene: TRBV27
CDR3 DNA: TGTGCCAGCAGTTTGAAGGGGGGGAGGGCCATAGATACGCAGTATTTT
CDR3 protein: CASSLKGGRAIDTQYF

clone size: NA
D gene: NA
J gene: TRBJ2-1
V gene: TRBV14
CDR3 DNA: TGTGCCAGCAGCCCCTGGACTGGTTACAATGAGCAGTTCTTC
CDR3 protein: CASSPWTGYNEQFF

clone size: few
D gene: NA
J gene: TRBJ2-7
V gene: TRBV28
CDR3 DNA: TGTGCCAGCAGCCCCCTTACTAGTTACGAGCAGTACTTC
CDR3 protein: CASSPLTSYEQYF

clone size: NA
D gene: NA
J gene: TRBJ2-1
V gene: TRBV7-2
CDR3 DNA: TGTGCCAGCAGCTTAGCTGCGTTCTCCTACAATGAGCAGTTCTTC
CDR3 protein: CASSLAAFSYNEQFF

clone size: NA
D gene: NA
J gene: TRBJ2-7
V gene: TRBV2
CDR3 DNA: TGTGCCAGCAGTGTCGATGAAGGGAGGAACGAGCAGTACTTC
CDR3 protein: CASSVDEGRNEQYF

clone size: NA
D gene: NA
J gene: TRBJ1-1
V gene: TRBV5-4
CDR3 DNA: TGTGCCAGCAGCTTGGCCCAAGGAACTGAAGCTTTCTTT
CDR3 protein: CASSLAQGTEAFF

clone size: NA
D gene: TRBD2
J gene: TRBJ2-3
V gene: TRBV29-1
CDR3 DNA: TGCAGCGGCCACCCTAGCGGGAGGGAAGCAGGCACAGATACGCAGTATTTT
CDR3 protein: CSGHPSGREAGTDTQYF

clone size: NA
D gene: NA
J gene: TRBJ2-1
V gene: TRBV5-1
CDR3 DNA: TGCGCCAGCAGCTTGGCAATAGCAGGCAATGAGCAGTTCTTC
CDR3 protein: CASSLAIAGNEQFF

clone size: NA
D gene: NA
J gene: TRBJ2-7
V gene: TRBV9
CDR3 DNA: TGTGCCAGCAGTAAACGCGGGGATGGTTTCTACGAGCAGTACTTC
CDR3 protein: CASSKRGDGFYEQYF

clone size: NA
D gene: TRBD2
J gene: TRBJ2-1
V gene: TRBV2
CDR3 DNA: TGTGCCAGCAGCTGGACTAGCGGGAGCGATGAGCAGTTCTTC
CDR3 protein: CASSWTSGSDEQFF

clone size: NA
D gene: NA
J gene: TRBJ2-7
V gene: TRBV7-9
CDR3 DNA: TGTGCCAGCAGCTTAGGGGGACACTACTACGAGCAGTACTTC
CDR3 protein: CASSLGGHYYEQYF

clone size: NA
D gene: TRBD2
J gene: TRBJ2-2
V gene: TRBV11-2
CDR3 DNA: TGTGCCAGCAGCTTGGGACTAGCGGGAGAGAGTGCCGGGGAGCTGTTTTTT
CDR3 protein: CASSLGLAGESAGELFF

clone size: NA
D gene: NA
J gene: TRBJ2-2
V gene: TRBV7-2
CDR3 DNA: TGTGCCAGCAGCTTCAACAGGGCCGGGGAGCTGTTTTTT
CDR3 protein: CASSFNRAGELFF

clone size: once
D gene: NA
J gene: TRBJ2-1
V gene: TRBV4-1
CDR3 DNA: TGCGCCAGCAGCCAAGATTCACAGATGTTCTCCTACAATGAGCAGTTCTTC
CDR3 protein: CASSQDSQMFSYNEQFF

clone size: medium-sized
D gene: NA
J gene: TRBJ2-1
V gene: TRBV10-3
CDR3 DNA: TGTGCCACCCGGGGGTCCTACAATGAGCAGTTCTTC
CDR3 protein: CATRGSYNEQFF

clone size: few
D gene: NA
J gene: TRBJ1-2
V gene: TRBV29-1
CDR3 DNA: TGCAGCGTTCTTACCGGGACGGACCCCGCATATGGCTACACCTTC
CDR3 protein: CSVLTGTDPAYGYTF

clone size: NA
D gene: NA
J gene: TRBJ1-5
V gene: TRBV19
CDR3 DNA: TGTGCCAGTAGCCAAACAGGGAACAATCAGCCCCAGCATTTT
CDR3 protein: CASSQTGNNQPQHF

clone size: NA
D gene: NA
J gene: TRBJ1-4
V gene: TRBV5-1
CDR3 DNA: TGCGCCAGCAGCTTTCAGGCTACAACTAATGAAAAACTGTTTTTT
CDR3 protein: CASSFQATTNEKLFF

clone size: NA
D gene: TRBD2
J gene: TRBJ2-7
V gene: TRBV7-2
CDR3 DNA: TGTGCCAGCAGCTCCCGGACTAGCGGTTCCTACGAGCAGTACTTC
CDR3 protein: CASSSRTSGSYEQYF

clone size: NA
D gene: TRBD1
J gene: TRBJ2-7
V gene: TRBV7-3
CDR3 DNA: TGTGCCAGCAGCCCCGACAGGGCATGGGAGCAGTACTTC
CDR3 protein: CASSPDRAWEQYF

clone size: NA
D gene: NA
J gene: TRBJ2-2
V gene: TRBV15
CDR3 DNA: TGTGCCACCAGCACTGGGGGTTCCTCCGGGGAGCTGTTTTTT
CDR3 protein: CATSTGGSSGELFF

clone size: NA
D gene: NA
J gene: TRBJ2-7
V gene: TRBV29-1
CDR3 DNA: TGCAGCGCCGGCGATTTACAGGGTCCCGAGCAGTACTTC
CDR3 protein: CSAGDLQGPEQYF

clone size: NA
D gene: TRBD1
J gene: TRBJ2-1
V gene: TRBV7-2
CDR3 DNA: TGTGCCAGCAGCCCCGGACAGGGAAGGAACAATGAGCAGTTCTTC
CDR3 protein: CASSPGQGRNNEQFF

clone size: NA
D gene: TRBD2
J gene: TRBJ2-3
V gene: TRBV15
CDR3 DNA: TGTGCCACCAGCAGCGGGACTAGCGGGGCAGGGACAGATACGCAGTATTTT
CDR3 protein: CATSSGTSGAGTDTQYF

clone size: NA
D gene: NA
J gene: TRBJ1-1
V gene: TRBV20-1
CDR3 DNA: TGCAGTGCTTCTCCGGTTACTGAAGCTTTCTTT
CDR3 protein: CSASPVTEAFF

clone size: NA
D gene: NA
J gene: TRBJ1-2
V gene: TRBV4-2
CDR3 DNA: TGTGCCAGCAGCTTGTCCCAGGGCGGATCCTATGGCTACACCTTC
CDR3 protein: CASSLSQGGSYGYTF

clone size: NA
D gene: TRBD2
J gene: TRBJ2-2
V gene: TRBV5-1
CDR3 DNA: TGCGCCAGCAGCAGATCCGGGACTAGCGGGAGTTTTGTGACCGGGGAGCTGTTTTTT
CDR3 protein: CASSRSGTSGSFVTGELFF

clone size: once
D gene: NA
J gene: TRBJ1-6
V gene: TRBV4-1
CDR3 DNA: TGCGCCAGCAGCCAAGGCGCAGGGTCTTTTAGGGCCCTCCACTTT
CDR3 protein: CASSQGAGSFRALHF

clone size: NA
D gene: TRBD1
J gene: TRBJ2-7
V gene: TRBV18
CDR3 DNA: TGTGCCAGCTCACCACGGGGCACAGGGGTCGAGCAGTACTTC
CDR3 protein: CASSPRGTGVEQYF

clone size: NA
D gene: TRBD1
J gene: TRBJ2-1
V gene: TRBV7-9
CDR3 DNA: TGTGCCAGCAGCTTAGATGGGACAGGGGAGTTCTTC
CDR3 protein: CASSLDGTGEFF

clone size: NA
D gene: NA
J gene: TRBJ2-7
V gene: TRBV7-9
CDR3 DNA: TGTGCCAGCAGCTTAGCGCCTCAGGCTACCTACGAGCAGTACTTC
CDR3 protein: CASSLAPQATYEQYF

clone size: NA
D gene: NA
J gene: TRBJ1-4
V gene: TRBV18
CDR3 DNA: TGTGCCAGCTCACCAAGGGGACTTCTCAATGAAAAACTGTTTTTT
CDR3 protein: CASSPRGLLNEKLFF

clone size: NA
D gene: NA
J gene: TRBJ2-2
V gene: TRBV4-1
CDR3 DNA: TGCGCCAGCAGCCAAGGCGGGAAGGCCACCGGGGAGCTGTTTTTT
CDR3 protein: CASSQGGKATGELFF

clone size: NA
D gene: NA
J gene: TRBJ1-2
V gene: TRBV11-2
CDR3 DNA: TGTGCCAGCAGCTCCAGATTAGGAGCCAAGGGGGGGGATGGCTACACCTTC
CDR3 protein: CASSSRLGAKGGDGYTF